Below, 2 T cell receptor beta chains from the same sample are listed, as sequenced in a study of identical twins. TCRdb called the 5' RACE reads again in MiXCR, with one record for every CDR3 protein. The sample shows 1.5 million to 2 million distinct CDR3 sequences, under 35% of them seen only once. Sequenced material: cord blood. All receptors derive from a newborn girl in good health.

Turning to this clonotype: A much larger clone lies one base from this, so it may be a read error. The V call is TRBV29-1, the J call TRBJ2-4; TRBD2 agrees at 11 bases. Germline trimming cut 1 base from V and 13 bases from J; bases unmatched to any gene: 18. This CDR3 region has 17 residues. Germline V CDR1 and CDR2: SQVTM, ANQGSEA. Written as DNA, the CDR3 is TGCAGCGTTGAAGGAGGACTAGCGGGCAGCTCCTACAATGAGCAGTACTTC. Translated, it gives CSVEGGLAGSSYNEQYF. Drawing the rest from reference TRBV29-1 and TRBJ2-4, the complete variable domain is SAVISQKPSRDICQRGTSLTIQCQVDSQVTMMFWYRQQPGQSLTLIATANQGSEATYESGFVIDKFPISRPNLTFSTLTVSNMSPEDSSIYLCSVEGGLAGSSYNEQYFGAGTRLSVL.

This clonotype was found a few times. The chain is built from TRBV6-1 and TRBJ2-1, with D hard to call. The CDR3 totals 15 residues. Trimming shortened V by 10 bases and J by 2 bases, and 18 bases separated the two germline ends. CDR1 MNHNS and CDR2 SASEGT come from the germline V gene. CDR3 amino acids: CATGKYNSAYNEQFF. DNA of the CDR3: TGTGCCACCGGTAAATACAATTCTGCCTACAATGAGCAGTTCTTC.